These 14 T cell receptor beta chains share one sample of origin, sequenced in a study of blood T cell repertoires in COVID-19. Here immunoSEQ multiplex PCR was the method, and the copy in TCRdb shows in-frame clones only, minus some. Among about 35,000 clones, around 87% were seen once, and the ten largest hold 35% to 50%. Sample: peripheral blood. The origin of the receptors is a human donor in a cohort sampled during active COVID-19.

The chain has TRBV11-2 and TRBJ2-1, with 15 positions matching TRBD2. Trimming at V came to 5 bases and at J to 13 bases, leaving 6 bases not matched to a gene. This CDR3 region has 14 residues. CDR1 is SGHAT, CDR2 FQNNGV, per germline. The CDR3 nucleotides read TGTGCCAGCAGCCCACGGACTAGCGGGGGGGATCAGTTCTTC. This gives the protein CASSPRTSGGDQFF.

This chain links TRBV19 with TRBJ2-4; D call uncertain. The CDR3 runs 17 residues. Germline CDR1 and CDR2: LNHDA and SQIVND (reference sequence). Trimming pared 4 bases from V and 0 bases from J, leaving 16 bases between. The CDR3 DNA reads TGTGCCAGTAGTAGACAAACAGCACTGCGAGCCAAAAACATTCAGTACTTC. As protein: CASSRQTALRAKNIQYF.

This clone was seen only a few times. The rearrangement links TRBV28 to TRBJ1-2, with D possibly TRBD1 on 5 matching bases. Between the trimmed V and J ends, which lost 4 bases and 5 bases, there was a span of 14 bases. The CDR3 length is 14 residues. Germline CDR1 reads MDHEN; CDR2 reads SYDVKM. The CDR3 coding sequence is TGTGCCAGCAGTTGGGGCGGGACGGGGTATGGCTACACCTTC. Translation: CASSWGGTGYGYTF.

The CDR3 is CASSYSTVTNSPLHF. CDR3 in DNA: TGTGCCAGCAGTTACTCGACAGTTACTAATTCACCCCTCCACTTT. V gene TRBV6-6 combines with J gene TRBJ1-6; tentative D call: TRBD1 (5 bases). This CDR3 has 15 residues. The V gene lost 0 bases and the J gene lost 6 bases, with 9 bases spanning the gap. Germline loops: CDR1 MNHNY, CDR2 SVGAGI (reference sequence).

This chain uses TRBV5-1 with TRBJ2-3; D is possibly TRBD1 (6 bases). The CDR3 is made up of 15 amino acids. Germline CDR1 is SGHRS and CDR2 is YFSETQ. Trimming took 4 bases from V and 2 from J, leaving 14 bases between them. The CDR3, as DNA: TGCGCCAGCAGCGGAACGGGACACCTCACAGATACGCAGTATTTT. Translation gives CASSGTGHLTDTQYF. Using reference TRBV5-1 and TRBJ2-3 for the parts outside the CDR3, the full variable domain is KAGVTQTPRYLIKTRGQQVTLSCSPISGHRSVSWYQQTPGQGLQFLFEYFSETQRNKGNFPGRFSGRQFSNSRSEMNVSTLELGDSALYLCASSGTGHLTDTQYFGPGTRLTVL.

The V and J genes are TRBV6-1 and TRBJ1-2; 9 bases agree with TRBD1. There are 14 residues in the CDR3. Per germline, CDR1 MNHNS and CDR2 SASEGT. Unmatched junction bases numbered 3, after V lost 1 base and J lost 6 bases. The chain's CDR3 is CASSEEWTGDGYTF. The CDR3 nucleotides read TGTGCCAGCAGTGAAGAATGGACAGGGGATGGCTACACCTTC.

Here the CDR3 reads CASSSQGGGYTF. CDR3 DNA sequence: TGTGCCAGCAGTTCTCAAGGAGGCGGCTACACCTTC. The V call is TRBV28, the J call TRBJ1-2; no firm D call. Germline CDR1 is MDHEN and CDR2 is SYDVKM. This CDR3 contains 12 residues. Between the trimmed V and J ends, which lost 4 bases and 8 bases, there was a span of 11 bases.

The chain recombines TRBV4-3 with TRBJ2-7; 7 nucleotides agree with TRBD1. Germline assignment: CDR1 LGHNA and CDR2 YSLEER. V shed 2 bases and J 2 bases; nucleotides not matched to a gene: 6. The CDR3 consists of 15 residues. The CDR3 here is CASSQSPTGPYEQYF. As DNA, the CDR3 is TGCGCCAGCAGCCAAAGTCCGACAGGGCCCTACGAGCAGTACTTC.

This clone was detected only once. The chain couples TRBV6-2 or TRBV6-3 to TRBJ2-6; possibly TRBD2 for D (6 bases). V was trimmed by 2 bases and J by 1 base, leaving 6 bases between them. CDR3 size: 15 residues. Germline V gives CDR1 MNHEY, CDR2 SVGEGT. The CDR3 nucleotides read TGTGCCAGCAGTTACCGGGGGTCTGGGGCCAACGTCCTGACTTTC. It codes for CASSYRGSGANVLTF.

The chain uses TRBV11-2 and TRBJ2-1, with D hard to call. V lost 3 bases and J 0 bases, leaving 9 bases between the germline ends. Germline assignment: CDR1 SGHAT and CDR2 FQNNGV. This CDR3 is 15 amino acids long. The CDR3: CASSFEVISYNEQFF. The CDR3 coding sequence is TGTGCCAGCAGCTTCGAGGTTATCTCCTACAATGAGCAGTTCTTC.

The rearrangement uses TRBV24-1 and TRBJ2-3; tentatively, D is TRBD2 (5 bases). This CDR3 comprises 15 residues. The V gene's germline CDR1 is KGHDR and CDR2 SFDVKD. V was trimmed by 0 bases and J by 4 bases, leaving 10 bases between them. Here the CDR3 reads CATSDLPSGADTQYF. The CDR3 bases are TGTGCCACCAGTGATTTGCCCAGCGGCGCAGATACGCAGTATTTT.

The CDR3 is CASSRGGASPLHF. The CDR3 nucleotides are TGTGCCAGCAGCCGAGGGGGTGCATCACCCCTCCACTTT. V gene TRBV9 combines with J gene TRBJ1-6, with D possibly matching TRBD1 (6 bases). The CDR3 length is 13 residues. Germline V CDR1 and CDR2: SGDLS, YYNGEE. The V end lost 4 bases, the J end lost 10 bases, and 12 bases lay between the germline ends.

The chain recombines TRBV5-8 with TRBJ2-5; D might be TRBD2 (5 bases). The germline gives CDR1 SGHTS, CDR2 YDEGEE. The ends were cut back, 3 bases at V and 7 bases at J, with 19 bases in the middle. The CDR3 is 15 amino acids. CDR3 coding DNA: TGTGCCAGCAGCTCAATCCGGCGTAAACGGGGGACCCAGTACTTC. This sequence encodes CASSSIRRKRGTQYF.

The chain employs TRBV7-2 and TRBJ2-3; TRBD2 agrees at 9 bases. Per germline, CDR1 SGHTA and CDR2 FQGNSA. V dropped 1 base and J dropped 4; count of bases not matched to a gene: 0. The CDR3 runs to 14 residues. CDR3 protein: CASSLGGGADTQYF. CDR3 coding DNA: TGTGCCAGCAGCTTAGGCGGGGGGGCAGATACGCAGTATTTT.